The clone carrying this TCR beta chain was seen many times. What it binds is not known. The sample is drawn from a study of T cells after yellow fever vaccination. Study at large: Libraries from low-cell-number fractions were prepared with the SMART-Seq v4 Ultra Low Input RNA kit.

General study results and limits: Highly abundant clonotypes carried over from the bulk population could end up in FACS-sorted repertoires as contaminants. Booster sampling recovered most clones from primary vaccination (96% CD4, just over 85% CD8).

The 5'RACE template-switching step produced TCR cDNA and added a universal primer site and UMIs. Via MiXCR, TCRdb re-called the 5' RACE reads, giving one row per CDR3 protein. The data hold around 320,000 distinct CDR3 sequences, with roughly 4.3% observed a single time. The CDR3 extends over 13 amino acids. The ends were cut back, 3 bases at V and 8 bases at J, with 11 bases in the middle. In germline, CDR1 is MDHEN, CDR2 SYDVKM. V gene TRBV28 combines with J gene TRBJ2-1, with D perhaps matching TRBD1 (6 bases). This clonotype was sampled from a man aged 18 to 30 who received the YFV17D yellow fever vaccine. The source was PBMCs, collected 15 days after the yellow fever booster vaccination. The CDR3 protein is CASSLDRGDEQFF. DNA of the CDR3: TGTGCCAGCAGTTTGGACAGAGGGGATGAGCAGTTCTTC.